This is a list of T cell receptor beta chains from one sample in a study of blood T cell repertoires in COVID-19. Using immunoSEQ multiplex PCR, the repertoire was profiled, and TCRdb retains in-frame clones only, with some absent. The sample yields hundreds of thousands of clones, around nine tenths seen once. The source material was PBMCs or T cells enriched from blood (not recorded which). The receptors shown here come from a woman aged 50 to 60 who had recovered from COVID-19. Both conserved end residues are part of each CDR3. D genes are given only for firm matches. Part of the rows lack a size; the others show once, few, many or a class for expanded clones.

clone_size d_call j_call v_call cdr3_aa cdr3_nt
. . TRBJ2-7 TRBV14 CASRPGGRDEQYF TGTGCCAGTCGCCCGGGGGGCAGGGACGAGCAGTACTTC
. TRBD1 TRBJ1-2 TRBV18 CASSPRTGIPDGYTF TGTGCCAGCTCACCTCGGACAGGCATCCCCGATGGCTACACCTTC
. . TRBJ1-1 TRBV5-4 CASSPTSTGINTEAFF TGTGCCAGCAGCCCAACGTCAACAGGGATCAACACTGAAGCTTTCTTT
. . TRBJ2-6 TRBV7-8 CASSLLHRQYGWANVLTF TGTGCCAGCAGCTTACTGCACAGACAGTACGGCTGGGCCAACGTCCTGACTTTC
. . TRBJ1-1 TRBV4-2 CASSQVGVSTEAFF TGTGCCAGCAGCCAAGTAGGGGTTAGCACTGAAGCTTTCTTT
. TRBD2 TRBJ2-1 TRBV7-2 CASSSQGAGVGEQFF TGTGCCAGCAGCTCCCAAGGGGCGGGAGTCGGTGAGCAGTTCTTC
. TRBD2 TRBJ2-7 TRBV5-1 CASRPRLAGEQYF TGCGCCAGCCGACCAAGACTAGCGGGTGAGCAGTACTTC
. . TRBJ2-2 TRBV20-1 CSASQLAGGELFF TGCAGTGCTAGTCAACTAGCTGGCGGGGAGCTGTTTTTT
. . TRBJ2-1 TRBV2 CASISRPFGEQFF TGTGCCAGCATTTCGAGGCCCTTCGGTGAGCAGTTCTTC
. . TRBJ1-5 TRBV6-5 CASSRGGPQPQHF TGTGCCAGCAGTCGCGGAGGCCCTCAGCCCCAGCATTTT
. TRBD1 TRBJ2-1 TRBV9 CASSPRTGGGEQFF TGTGCCAGCAGCCCGCGGACAGGGGGTGGTGAGCAGTTCTTC
. . TRBJ1-2 TRBV27 CASTFLPLQGYTF TGTGCCAGCACCTTCCTCCCGCTCCAGGGCTACACCTTC
few . TRBJ2-7 TRBV28 CASSSPPTRYEQYF TGTGCCAGCAGTTCCCCCCCTACCCGCTACGAGCAGTACTTC
. . TRBJ2-5 TRBV27 CASSPYYGGVEETQYF TGTGCCAGCAGTCCCTACTACGGAGGTGTGGAAGAGACCCAGTACTTC
. TRBD1 TRBJ1-3 TRBV10-2 CASSADKGAGGNTIYF TGCGCCAGCAGTGCCGACAAGGGGGCAGGAGGAAACACCATATATTTT
. . TRBJ1-1 TRBV6-2/TRBV6-3 CASSYSNTGLGAFF TGTGCCAGCAGTTACTCTAATACAGGGCTTGGAGCTTTCTTT
. TRBD2 TRBJ2-7 TRBV5-1 CASSFGPTDTSGYSSYEQYF TGCGCCAGCAGCTTCGGACCCACTGATACTAGCGGGTATAGCTCCTACGAGCAGTACTTC
. TRBD2 TRBJ2-2 TRBV7-2 CASSLASGTGELFF TGTGCCAGCAGCTTAGCAAGCGGGACTGGGGAGCTGTTTTTT
. . TRBJ1-6 TRBV2 CASLPGQHNSPLHF TGTGCCAGCCTCCCAGGGCAGCATAATTCACCCCTCCACTTT
. . TRBJ1-1 TRBV30 CAWSPTRSSTQAFF TGTGCCTGGAGTCCAACTCGGAGCAGTACCCAAGCTTTCTTT
. . TRBJ2-7 TRBV3-1/TRBV3-2 CASSHPLSNEQYF TGTGCCAGCAGCCACCCACTTTCGAACGAGCAGTACTTC
. . TRBJ1-4 TRBV7-2 CASSLGPGQNEKLFF TGTGCCAGCAGCTTAGGTCCAGGACAGAATGAAAAACTGTTTTTT
. . TRBJ2-2 TRBV5-6 CASPYVLAGELFF TGTGCCAGCCCCTACGTTTTGGCCGGGGAGCTGTTTTTT
. . TRBJ1-3 TRBV5-6 CASSHSGNTIYF TGTGCCAGCAGCCACAGTGGAAACACCATATATTTT
. TRBD1 TRBJ1-2 TRBV18 CASSTGTLTYGYTF TGTGCCAGCTCGACAGGGACCCTCACTTATGGCTACACCTTC
. TRBD1 TRBJ1-5 TRBV28 CASRPGQGFQPQHF TGTGCCAGCAGACCGGGACAGGGGTTTCAGCCCCAGCATTTT
. . TRBJ1-1 TRBV12-5 CASRGGTEAFF TGTGCTAGTCGGGGGGGCACTGAAGCTTTCTTT
. . TRBJ1-2 TRBV5-4 CASSLASSGLTGGYTF TGTGCCAGCAGCTTGGCCAGCTCTGGGCTAACGGGGGGCTACACCTTC
. . TRBJ1-6 TRBV7-2 CASSLRGGDSPLHF TGTGCCAGCAGCTTAAGGGGGGGGGATTCACCCCTCCACTTT
. TRBD2 TRBJ2-1 TRBV5-1 CASSPRRSGRATEQFF TGCGCCAGCAGCCCCCGTAGGAGCGGGAGGGCCACTGAGCAGTTCTTC
. TRBD2 TRBJ2-1 TRBV29-1 CSVEDLSGSSYNEQFF TGCAGCGTTGAAGATCTTAGCGGGAGTTCCTACAATGAGCAGTTCTTC
. . TRBJ1-5 TRBV28 CASIIGRGSNQPQHF TGTGCCAGCATTATTGGGAGGGGGAGCAATCAGCCCCAGCATTTT
. . TRBJ1-3 TRBV5-1 CASSLRQTSSGNTIYF TGCGCCAGCAGCTTACGGCAGACAAGCTCTGGAAACACCATATATTTT
once . TRBJ2-7 TRBV28 CASELTGTYEQYF TGTGCCAGCGAGCTAACAGGGACCTACGAGCAGTACTTC
once . TRBJ2-7 TRBV6-5 CASTRDFSYEQYF TGTGCCAGCACCCGGGACTTCTCCTACGAGCAGTACTTC
. . TRBJ2-2 TRBV6-5 CASDRQAGELFF TGTGCCAGCGACCGGCAGGCCGGGGAGCTGTTTTTT
. TRBD1 TRBJ2-2 TRBV5-1 CASSLGGQGTGELFF TGCGCCAGCAGCTTGGGCGGACAGGGCACCGGGGAGCTGTTTTTT
few . TRBJ2-7 TRBV2 CASTSRWRRASSYEQYF TGTGCCAGCACTTCTCGGTGGCGCAGGGCTAGCTCCTACGAGCAGTACTTC
. . TRBJ1-5 TRBV5-5 CASSSEGNNQPQHF TGTGCCAGCAGCTCCGAGGGTAACAATCAGCCCCAGCATTTT
. . TRBJ1-1 TRBV28 CASRTGGFNTEAFF TGTGCCAGCAGAACAGGAGGGTTTAACACTGAAGCTTTCTTT
. TRBD1 TRBJ1-2 TRBV25-1 CASTRTGEDGYTF TGTGCCAGTACTCGGACAGGGGAGGATGGCTACACCTTC
. TRBD2 TRBJ2-1 TRBV20-1 CSASSGGSYYNEQFF TGCAGTGCTAGTTCGGGAGGGTCCTATTACAATGAGCAGTTCTTC
. TRBD1 TRBJ2-3 TRBV11-2 CASSYRDRDTDTQYF TGTGCCAGCAGCTACCGGGACAGAGACACAGATACGCAGTATTTT
. . TRBJ1-4 TRBV2 CASSEDQGTNEKLFF TGTGCCAGCAGTGAGGATCAGGGGACGAATGAAAAACTGTTTTTT
. . TRBJ1-6 TRBV6-4 CASRVGHLSNSPLHF TGTGCCAGCAGAGTGGGACATCTTAGTAATTCACCCCTCCACTTT
. TRBD1 TRBJ1-2 TRBV19 CASSLGQGNYGYTF TGTGCCAGTAGTCTCGGACAGGGGAATTATGGCTACACCTTC
. . TRBJ1-6 TRBV5-4 CASSLGGSPLHF TGTGCCAGCTCATTAGGAGGCTCACCCCTCCACTTT